Here is one T cell receptor (beta chain) with its context. Sequenced by immunoSEQ multiplex PCR; TCRdb stores in-frame clones only, minus some. The sample has 540,000 or so clones, 85% to 90% seen once; the top ten hold about 8.2%. Germline assignment: CDR1 MGHRA and CDR2 YSYEKL. This CDR3 region has 16 residues. Trimming at V came to 0 bases and at J to 5 bases, leaving 8 bases not matched to a gene. This sample was taken from a study of blood T cell repertoires in COVID-19. The receptor's source is a woman in her fifties or sixties with COVID-19, enrolled during active disease. The V gene is TRBV4-1, the J gene TRBJ2-7, with TRBD1 matching over 9 bases. Sequencing was carried out using peripheral blood. This CDR3 is CASSQDWGQGFHEQYF. Here the CDR3 DNA reads TGCGCCAGCAGCCAAGATTGGGGACAGGGATTCCACGAGCAGTACTTC.